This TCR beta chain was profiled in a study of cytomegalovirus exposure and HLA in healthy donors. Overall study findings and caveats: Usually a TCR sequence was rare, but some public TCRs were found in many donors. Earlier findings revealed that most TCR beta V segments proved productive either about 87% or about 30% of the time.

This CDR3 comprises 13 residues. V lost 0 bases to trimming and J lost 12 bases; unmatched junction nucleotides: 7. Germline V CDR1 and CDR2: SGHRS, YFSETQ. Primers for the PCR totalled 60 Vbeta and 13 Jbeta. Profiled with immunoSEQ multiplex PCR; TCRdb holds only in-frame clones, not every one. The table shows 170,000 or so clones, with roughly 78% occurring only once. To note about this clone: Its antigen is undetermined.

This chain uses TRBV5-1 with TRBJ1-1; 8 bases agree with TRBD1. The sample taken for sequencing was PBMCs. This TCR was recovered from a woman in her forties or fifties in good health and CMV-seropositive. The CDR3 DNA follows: TGCGCCAGCAGCTTGGGGACAGGGACAACAACTTTCTTT. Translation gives CASSLGTGTTTFF. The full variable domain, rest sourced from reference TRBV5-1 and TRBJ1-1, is KAGVTQTPRYLIKTRGQQVTLSCSPISGHRSVSWYQQTPGQGLQFLFEYFSETQRNKGNFPGRFSGRQFSNSRSEMNVSTLELGDSALYLCASSLGTGTTTFFGQGTRLTVV.